The TCR beta chain under discussion was sequenced for a study of blood T cell repertoires in COVID-19. Study overall: Samples taken during acute and convalescent COVID-19 were collected in the United States, Italy and Spain. The cDNA or gDNA used as material had been derived from T cells, B-cell-depleted T cells, or PBMCs.

Source study methods: By means of reference gene primer amplification, nucleated cell counts were estimated. The data were produced by immunoSEQ multiplex PCR, yet TCRdb's version contains in-frame clones alone and is incomplete. For V, J and clone size, that table is used; D and trimming come from the DNA. The data show about 260,000 clones, with 75% to 90% seen just once and about 1.6% held by the top ten. There are a few counts of this clone. The J segment lost 4 bases and the V segment lost 1 base, leaving 2 bases of the junction unmatched. From germline, CDR1 is SGHVS and CDR2 FQNEAQ. This CDR3 contains 15 residues.

The gene calls are TRBV7-8 and TRBJ2-1, with 9 positions matching TRBD2. Sequenced: peripheral blood. This receptor was taken from a woman in her thirties or forties who had recovered from COVID-19. The CDR3 DNA reads as TGTGCCAGCAGCTTAGGCGGGGGGGCTTACAATGAGCAGTTCTTC. It specifies CASSLGGGAYNEQFF.